This T cell receptor beta chain comes out of a study of CD8+ T cells in alopecia areata. The study, taken as a whole, reports: Normal-skin resident alphabeta T cells also appear among scalp sample sequences. Whether baseline CD8+ expansion is linked to response remains uncertain, given a single nonresponder.

Treatment in this sample: oral pan-JAK inhibitor, 5-10 mg twice daily. Sampling of alopecia areata patients yielded lesional scalp punch biopsies as well as peripheral blood. RNA extraction and reverse transcription yielded cDNA as sequencing template. Measured with immunoSEQ multiplex PCR; TCRdb has only the in-frame clones, and not every one. The profile shows 140,000 to 150,000 clones, 54% of them singletons. About this clone: Its antigen is not known.

The length of the CDR3 is 14 residues. Trimming at V came to 0 bases and at J to 6 bases, leaving 3 bases not matched to a gene. Germline V gene sequence: CDR1 SGHRS, CDR2 YFSETQ. The specimen comprised CD8+ T cells sorted from blood, sampled at week 4, from a patient treated with tofacitinib. J is TRBJ2-7 and V is TRBV5-1; 10 bases align to TRBD2. The sequence derives from a human donor with alopecia areata. The CDR3 DNA reads as TGCGCCAGCAGCTTGGCTAGCGGGGGCCGCGAGCAGTACTTC. Protein: CASSLASGGREQYF.